A selection of T cell receptor beta chains follows, all from one sample in a study of control samples from healthy donors and cancer patients. Generated by immunoSEQ multiplex PCR, the TCRdb table keeps only in-frame clones and is missing some. The table records about 120,000 clones, 70% to 90% of them present only once. The material sequenced was blood. These receptors were obtained from a man between 35 and 55 years old in good health. CDR3s include the opening cysteine and the closing phenylalanine or tryptophan. A D gene is named only where the DNA matches it firmly. Size tells how often a clone was seen (once, few, many) or the class of an expanded clone, and some rows leave it out.

TRBD1 TRBJ2-3 NA TRBV18 CASSPGGTGGVTDTQYF TGTGCCAGCTCACCGGGAGGGACAGGGGGAGTCACAGATACGCAGTATTTT
NA TRBJ1-1 NA TRBV11-3 CASSLGPSFTEAFF TGTGCCAGCAGCTTAGGGCCCAGTTTCACTGAAGCTTTCTTT
NA TRBJ2-3 NA TRBV5-1 CASSQGWLVPNADTQYF TGCGCCAGCAGCCAAGGCTGGTTAGTTCCCAACGCAGATACGCAGTATTTT
NA TRBJ1-4 NA TRBV5-6 CASSPTGRLEKLFF TGTGCCAGCAGCCCGACAGGTCGTCTAGAAAAACTGTTTTTT
NA TRBJ1-4 NA TRBV30 CAWRSGGGTNEKLFF TGTGCCTGGAGGTCTGGCGGTGGCACTAATGAAAAACTGTTTTTT
TRBD1 TRBJ1-2 NA TRBV6-1 CASSEQGANYGYTF TGTGCCAGCAGTGAACAGGGGGCTAACTATGGCTACACCTTC
TRBD1 TRBJ1-5 few TRBV10-3 CAIGTGPNQPQHF TGTGCCATAGGGACAGGACCCAATCAGCCCCAGCATTTT
NA TRBJ2-7 NA TRBV2 CASSEAVGGEQYF TGTGCCAGCAGTGAAGCGGTGGGGGGAGAGCAGTACTTC
TRBD2 TRBJ2-2 NA TRBV18 CASSPPSLADTGELFF TGTGCCAGCTCACCACCTTCGCTAGCGGATACCGGGGAGCTGTTTTTT
TRBD1 TRBJ1-1 NA TRBV2 CASSGQGFTEAFF TGTGCCAGCAGTGGACAGGGGTTCACTGAAGCTTTCTTT
NA TRBJ1-2 NA TRBV7-2 CASSPQRGRNNYGYTF TGTGCCAGCAGCCCTCAAAGGGGCAGAAATAACTATGGCTACACCTTC
NA TRBJ1-4 once TRBV7-9 CASSSGNEKLFF TGTGCCAGCAGCTCCGGTAATGAAAAACTGTTTTTT
NA TRBJ1-4 NA TRBV19 CASSIDPRAREKLFF TGTGCCAGTAGTATAGATCCACGGGCAAGGGAAAAACTGTTTTTT
NA TRBJ1-6 NA TRBV19 CASSLDGNSSPLHF TGTGCCAGTAGTTTAGACGGGAACAGTTCACCCCTCCACTTT
NA TRBJ1-2 NA TRBV19 CASSLGGSYGYTF TGTGCCAGTAGCTTAGGGGGAAGCTATGGCTACACCTTC
NA TRBJ1-3 NA TRBV11-3 CASSLGRSNSGNTIYF TGTGCCAGCAGCTTAGGTCGCAGCAACTCTGGAAACACCATATATTTT
NA TRBJ2-7 NA TRBV11-2 CASSKLVALSEQYF TGTGCCAGCAGCAAACTGGTGGCTCTAAGCGAGCAGTACTTC
NA TRBJ2-7 NA TRBV6-5 CASSYPGTYEQYF TGTGCCAGCAGTTACCCGGGAACCTACGAGCAGTACTTC
TRBD1 TRBJ2-1 NA TRBV14 CASRWTGDNEQFF TGTGCCAGCAGATGGACAGGGGACAATGAGCAGTTCTTC
TRBD1 TRBJ2-7 NA TRBV11-3 CASSQWDSPYEQYF TGTGCCAGCAGCCAATGGGACAGCCCCTACGAGCAGTACTTC
NA TRBJ2-5 NA TRBV29-1 CSVATGRGETQYF TGCAGCGTTGCAACAGGGAGGGGGGAGACCCAGTACTTC
NA TRBJ2-3 NA TRBV10-1 CASSQDSSDTQYF TGCGCCAGCAGCCAAGACAGCTCGGATACGCAGTATTTT
NA TRBJ2-7 NA TRBV19 CASSIGPTREQYF TGTGCCAGTAGTATAGGGCCGACTCGCGAGCAGTACTTC
NA TRBJ2-3 NA TRBV24-1 CATSQGISSTDTQYF TGTGCCACCAGTCAGGGCATTTCGTCCACAGATACGCAGTATTTT
TRBD1 TRBJ2-7 NA TRBV6-5 CASSRQGWGEQYF TGTGCCAGCAGTCGACAGGGTTGGGGGGAGCAGTACTTC
NA TRBJ1-1 NA TRBV11-1 CASSLNLNTEAFF TGTGCCAGCAGCTTAAACCTGAACACTGAAGCTTTCTTT
TRBD1 TRBJ2-6 NA TRBV5-1 CASSYPRDRGAGANVLTF TGCGCCAGCAGCTACCCCCGGGACAGGGGTGCTGGGGCCAACGTCCTGACTTTC
NA TRBJ2-2 NA TRBV10-3 CAISEIGTQETGELFF TGTGCCATCAGTGAGATTGGGACCCAGGAAACCGGGGAGCTGTTTTTT
NA TRBJ2-7 once TRBV24-1 CATAEAPSYEQYF TGTGCCACCGCGGAGGCTCCTTCCTACGAGCAGTACTTC
TRBD1 TRBJ2-1 once TRBV25-1 CASSARAGGPNEQFF TGTGCCAGCAGTGCGAGGGCAGGGGGCCCCAATGAGCAGTTCTTC
NA TRBJ2-1 NA TRBV19 CASSYYGRNNEQFF TGTGCCAGTAGTTATTACGGCAGAAACAATGAGCAGTTCTTC
NA TRBJ2-2 NA TRBV5-1 CASSFQGSITGELFF TGCGCCAGCAGCTTTCAGGGAAGTATCACCGGGGAGCTGTTTTTT
TRBD1 TRBJ2-3 NA TRBV30 CASFATDRGHPDTQYF TGTGCCTCTTTCGCTACGGACAGGGGGCACCCAGATACGCAGTATTTT
NA TRBJ2-3 NA TRBV3-1/TRBV3-2 CASSHTGAPDTQYF TGTGCCAGCAGCCATACCGGGGCTCCAGATACGCAGTATTTT
NA TRBJ2-3 NA TRBV14 CASSRSVTSTDTQYF TGTGCCAGCAGCCGATCAGTAACTAGCACAGATACGCAGTATTTT
NA TRBJ2-1 NA TRBV20-1 CSASAGAGYNEQFF TGCAGTGCTAGTGCGGGGGCGGGTTACAATGAGCAGTTCTTC
TRBD2 TRBJ2-7 NA TRBV7-9 CASSQAGGLFYEQYF TGTGCCAGCAGCCAAGCGGGGGGCCTGTTTTACGAGCAGTACTTC
NA TRBJ1-2 NA TRBV6-5 CASSEWGSGGYTF TGTGCCAGCAGCGAGTGGGGGTCTGGTGGCTACACCTTC
NA TRBJ2-3 NA TRBV24-1 CATSDFAAATDTQYF TGTGCCACCAGTGATTTTGCGGCGGCCACAGATACGCAGTATTTT
TRBD2 TRBJ2-5 few TRBV4-2 CASSQERGGLETQYF TGTGCCAGCAGCCAGGAGCGGGGGGGCCTAGAGACCCAGTACTTC
TRBD1 TRBJ1-4 NA TRBV2 CASRTRDRPNEKLFF TGTGCCAGCAGGACCAGGGACAGACCTAATGAAAAACTGTTTTTT
TRBD1 TRBJ1-1 NA TRBV29-1 CSVVEQGQEAFF TGCAGCGTCGTAGAGCAGGGACAGGAAGCTTTCTTT
TRBD1 TRBJ1-5 once TRBV9 CASSVRDRVDQPQHF TGTGCCAGCAGCGTCCGGGACAGGGTTGATCAGCCCCAGCATTTT
TRBD1 TRBJ2-7 NA TRBV14 CASSQEGTGKSYEQYF TGTGCCAGCAGCCAAGAAGGGACAGGAAAATCCTACGAGCAGTACTTC
NA TRBJ1-6 NA TRBV7-9 CASSLAEGWGSPLHF TGTGCCAGCAGCTTAGCGGAGGGTTGGGGCTCACCCCTCCACTTT
TRBD1 TRBJ1-1 once TRBV4-1 CASSPLPPGTGNTEAFF TGCGCCAGCAGCCCCCTGCCTCCCGGGACAGGGAACACTGAAGCTTTCTTT